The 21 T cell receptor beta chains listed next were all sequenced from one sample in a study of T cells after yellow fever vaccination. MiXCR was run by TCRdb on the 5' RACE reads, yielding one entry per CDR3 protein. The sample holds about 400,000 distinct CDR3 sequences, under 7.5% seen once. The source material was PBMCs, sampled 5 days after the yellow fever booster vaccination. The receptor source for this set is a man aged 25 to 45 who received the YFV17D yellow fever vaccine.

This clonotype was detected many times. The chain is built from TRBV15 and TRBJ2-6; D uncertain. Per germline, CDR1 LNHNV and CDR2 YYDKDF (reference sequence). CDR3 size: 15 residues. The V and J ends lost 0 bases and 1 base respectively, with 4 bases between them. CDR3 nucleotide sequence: TGTGCCACCAGCAGAGATGCTTCTGGGGCCAACGTCCTGACTTTC. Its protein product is CATSRDASGANVLTF.

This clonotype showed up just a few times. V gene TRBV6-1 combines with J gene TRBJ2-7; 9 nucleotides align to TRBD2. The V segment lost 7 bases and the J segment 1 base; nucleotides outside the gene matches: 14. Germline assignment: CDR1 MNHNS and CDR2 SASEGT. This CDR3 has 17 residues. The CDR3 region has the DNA TGTGCCAGCATGACGGACGCAGCGGGGGGAGGGTCCTACGAGCAGTACTTC. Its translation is CASMTDAAGGGSYEQYF.

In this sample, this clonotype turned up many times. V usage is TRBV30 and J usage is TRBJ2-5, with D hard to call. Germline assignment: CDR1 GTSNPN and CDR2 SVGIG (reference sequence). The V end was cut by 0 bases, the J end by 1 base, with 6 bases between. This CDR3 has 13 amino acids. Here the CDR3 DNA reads TGTGCCTGGAGTGTTATGGGCCAAGAGACCCAGTACTTC. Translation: CAWSVMGQETQYF.

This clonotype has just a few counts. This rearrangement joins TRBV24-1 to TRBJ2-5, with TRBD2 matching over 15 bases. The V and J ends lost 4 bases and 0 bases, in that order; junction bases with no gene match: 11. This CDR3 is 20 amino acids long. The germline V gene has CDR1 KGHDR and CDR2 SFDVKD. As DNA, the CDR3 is TGTGCCACCAGTGACTCAAGGACTAGCGGGAGGGCCGGTCACCAAGAGACCCAGTACTTC. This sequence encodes CATSDSRTSGRAGHQETQYF.

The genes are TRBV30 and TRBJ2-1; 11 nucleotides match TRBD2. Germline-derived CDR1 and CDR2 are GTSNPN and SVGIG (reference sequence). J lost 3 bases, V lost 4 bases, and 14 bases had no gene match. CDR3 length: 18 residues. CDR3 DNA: TGTGCCTGGACCAATAGTTTAGCGGGAGGGCAAGACTACAATGAGCAGTTCTTC. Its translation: CAWTNSLAGGQDYNEQFF.

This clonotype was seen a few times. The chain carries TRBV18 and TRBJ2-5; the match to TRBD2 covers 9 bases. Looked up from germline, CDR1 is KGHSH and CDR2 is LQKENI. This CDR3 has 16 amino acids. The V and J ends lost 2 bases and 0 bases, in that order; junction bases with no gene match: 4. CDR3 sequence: CASSPRSSGNQETQYF. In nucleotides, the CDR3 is TGTGCCAGCTCACCAAGGTCTAGCGGGAACCAAGAGACCCAGTACTTC.

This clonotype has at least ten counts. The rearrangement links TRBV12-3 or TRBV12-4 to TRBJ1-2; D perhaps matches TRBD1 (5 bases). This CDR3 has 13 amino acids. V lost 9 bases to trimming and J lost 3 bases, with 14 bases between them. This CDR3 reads CARDWGRYYGYTF. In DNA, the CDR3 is TGTGCCAGAGACTGGGGCAGGTACTATGGCTACACCTTC.

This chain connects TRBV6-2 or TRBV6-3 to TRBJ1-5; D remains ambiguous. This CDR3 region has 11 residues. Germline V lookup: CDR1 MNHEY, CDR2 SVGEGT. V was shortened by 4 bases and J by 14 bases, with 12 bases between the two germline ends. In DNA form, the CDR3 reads TGTGCCAGCAGTTCTTGGAGGGCCAAGCATTTT. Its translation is CASSSWRAKHF.

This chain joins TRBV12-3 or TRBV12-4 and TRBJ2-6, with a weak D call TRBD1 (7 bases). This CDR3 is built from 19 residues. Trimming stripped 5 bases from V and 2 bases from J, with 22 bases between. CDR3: CASSPLEGAQEAGANVLTF. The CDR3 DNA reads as TGTGCCAGCAGTCCTTTGGAGGGGGCGCAAGAGGCTGGGGCCAACGTCCTGACTTTC.

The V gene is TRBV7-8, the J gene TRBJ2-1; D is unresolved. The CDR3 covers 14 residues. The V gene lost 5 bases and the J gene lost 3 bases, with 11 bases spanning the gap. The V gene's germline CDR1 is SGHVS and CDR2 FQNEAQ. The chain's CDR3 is CASSPYDNYNEQFF. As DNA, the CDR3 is TGTGCCAGCAGCCCGTATGACAACTACAATGAGCAGTTCTTC.

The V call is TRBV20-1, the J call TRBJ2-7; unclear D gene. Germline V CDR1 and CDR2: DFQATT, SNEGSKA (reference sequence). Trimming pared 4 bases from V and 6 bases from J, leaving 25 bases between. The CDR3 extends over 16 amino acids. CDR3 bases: TGCAGTGCTACCGGTATCTCGAAGGCACCTTCTCTCGAGCAGTACTTC. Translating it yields CSATGISKAPSLEQYF.

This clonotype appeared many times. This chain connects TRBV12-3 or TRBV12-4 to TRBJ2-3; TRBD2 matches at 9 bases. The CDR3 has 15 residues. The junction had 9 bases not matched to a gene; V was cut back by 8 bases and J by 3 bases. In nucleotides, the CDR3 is TGTGCCAGCGGAAGGGCGGGAGGGATGACAGATACGCAGTATTTT. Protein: CASGRAGGMTDTQYF.

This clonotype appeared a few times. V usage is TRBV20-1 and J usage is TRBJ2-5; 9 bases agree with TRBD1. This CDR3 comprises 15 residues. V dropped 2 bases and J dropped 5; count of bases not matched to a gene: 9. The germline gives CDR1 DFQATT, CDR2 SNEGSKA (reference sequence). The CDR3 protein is CSARPRDRVGETQYF. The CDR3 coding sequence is TGCAGTGCTAGACCCCGGGACAGGGTCGGGGAGACCCAGTACTTC.

CDR3 sequence: CASILGGSNEQFF. The CDR3 coding sequence is TGTGCCAGCATTCTTGGAGGTAGCAATGAGCAGTTCTTC. The chain has TRBV27 and TRBJ2-1, with D perhaps matching TRBD2 (5 bases). This CDR3 spans 13 amino acids. Per germline, CDR1 MNHEY and CDR2 SMNVEV (reference sequence). V was pared by 7 bases and J by 6 bases, with 13 bases between.

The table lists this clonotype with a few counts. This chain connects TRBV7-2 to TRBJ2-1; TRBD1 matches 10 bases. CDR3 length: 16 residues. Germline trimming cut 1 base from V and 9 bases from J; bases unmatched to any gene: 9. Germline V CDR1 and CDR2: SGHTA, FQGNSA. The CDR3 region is CASSLVTGQGSGEQFF. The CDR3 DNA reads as TGTGCCAGCAGCTTAGTAACGGGACAGGGGAGCGGTGAGCAGTTCTTC.

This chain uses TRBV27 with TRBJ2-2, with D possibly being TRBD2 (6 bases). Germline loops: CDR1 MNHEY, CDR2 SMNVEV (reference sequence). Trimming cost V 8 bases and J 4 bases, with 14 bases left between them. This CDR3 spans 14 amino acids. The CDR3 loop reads CASQAGLSTGELFF. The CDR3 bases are TGTGCCAGCCAAGCAGGACTATCCACCGGGGAGCTGTTTTTT.

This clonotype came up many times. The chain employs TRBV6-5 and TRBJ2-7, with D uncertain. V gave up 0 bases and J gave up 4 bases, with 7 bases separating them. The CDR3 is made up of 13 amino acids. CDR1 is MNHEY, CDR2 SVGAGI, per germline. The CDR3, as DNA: TGTGCCAGCAGTTACTCATACACTTACGAGCAGTACTTC. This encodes CASSYSYTYEQYF.

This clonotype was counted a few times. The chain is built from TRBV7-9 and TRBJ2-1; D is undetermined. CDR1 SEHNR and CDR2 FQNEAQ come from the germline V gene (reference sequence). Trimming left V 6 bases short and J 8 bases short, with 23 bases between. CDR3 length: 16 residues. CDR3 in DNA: TGTGCCAGCAGTTTGAGGCCGGATACAATCGGACATGAGCAGTTCTTC. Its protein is CASSLRPDTIGHEQFF.

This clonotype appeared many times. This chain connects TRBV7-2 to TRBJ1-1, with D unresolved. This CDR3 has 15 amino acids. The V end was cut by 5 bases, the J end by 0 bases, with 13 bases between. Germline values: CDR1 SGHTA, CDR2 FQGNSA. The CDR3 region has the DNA TGTGCCAGCAGCCTGTCGACGTACATGAACACTGAAGCTTTCTTT. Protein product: CASSLSTYMNTEAFF.

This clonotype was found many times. CDR3 DNA sequence: TGTGCCAGCAGCCCTGGGGTCGGACAGCCCCAGCATTTT. Encoded protein: CASSPGVGQPQHF. The V gene is TRBV3-1, the J gene TRBJ1-5; D unclear. Deletions cut 4 bases from V and 7 bases from J, with 11 bases between. Germline CDR1 is LGHDT and CDR2 is YNNKEL (reference sequence). The CDR3 length is 13 residues.

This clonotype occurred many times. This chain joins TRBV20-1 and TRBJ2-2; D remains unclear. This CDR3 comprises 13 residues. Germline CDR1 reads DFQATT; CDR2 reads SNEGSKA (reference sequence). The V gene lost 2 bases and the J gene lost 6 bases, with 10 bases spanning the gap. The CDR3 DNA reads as TGCAGTGCTAGAAATCAGGCAGCCGGGGAGCTGTTTTTT. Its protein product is CSARNQAAGELFF.